These 24 T cell receptor beta chains were all obtained from the same sample, sequenced in a study of post-analysis software for immune sequencing data. Notes on the study in general: Several TRBV segments occurring more often in patients than controls included TRBV5-6, TRBV5-1 and TRBV20-1.

These TCRs' antigens remain unknown. Prepared libraries of TCR beta cDNA carried unique molecular identifiers. TCRdb reprocessed the PCR reads via MiXCR and lists one record per CDR3 protein. The sample lists approximately 730,000 distinct CDR3 sequences, more than 45% occurring once. Input material: blood. The receptors come from a girl aged 10 to 17 with multiple sclerosis.

This clonotype was seen only a few times. This chain connects TRBV20-1 to TRBJ1-2; 7 bases map to TRBD1. J lost 3 bases, V lost 6 bases, and 10 bases had no gene match. This CDR3 spans 14 amino acids. Germline V gives CDR1 DFQATT, CDR2 SNEGSKA (reference sequence). The CDR3 protein is CSATRQGGHYGYTF. The CDR3 DNA reads as TGCAGTGCGACGAGACAGGGCGGACACTATGGCTACACCTTC.

The rearrangement joins TRBV29-1 to TRBJ1-2, with 7 bases that match TRBD1. V trimming: 5 bases; J trimming: 1 base; junction bases outside the gene matches: 16. The CDR3 runs to 17 residues. CDR1 is SQVTM and CDR2 is ANQGSEA in the germline V gene. The DNA for the CDR3 is TGCAGCGTTCCTCACCTCGACAGGGCTGGGGGTAACTATGGCTACACCTTC. Its translation: CSVPHLDRAGGNYGYTF.

CDR3 region: CASSATGLGDEQYF. As DNA, the CDR3 is TGTGCCAGCAGTGCTACAGGACTAGGCGACGAGCAGTACTTC. J is TRBJ2-7 and V is TRBV28, with 7 bases aligning to TRBD2. This CDR3 spans 14 amino acids. V lost 5 bases, J lost 5 bases, and 9 bases stayed unmatched. CDR1 is MDHEN, CDR2 SYDVKM, per germline.

V is TRBV15 and J is TRBJ2-5; the match to TRBD1 covers 9 bases. This CDR3 comprises 14 residues. Germline loops: CDR1 LNHNV, CDR2 YYDKDF (reference sequence). The J segment lost 9 bases and the V segment lost 1 base, leaving 6 bases of the junction unmatched. The CDR3 loop is CATSRGDRDQPQYF. The CDR3 bases are TGTGCCACCAGCAGAGGGGACAGGGACCAGCCCCAGTACTTC.

This clonotype has a handful of counts. The V and J genes are TRBV15 and TRBJ1-4; weak D call: TRBD1 (5 bases). There are 14 residues in the CDR3. CDR1 is LNHNV and CDR2 is YYDKDF in the germline V gene (reference sequence). Trimming cost V 1 base and J 8 bases, with 11 bases left between them. Here the CDR3 reads CATSRGGTEEKLFF. The CDR3 DNA sequence: TGTGCCACCAGCAGAGGGGGGACGGAAGAAAAACTGTTTTTT.

The V gene is TRBV4-3, the J gene TRBJ1-2; 9 positions agree with TRBD1. The CDR3 has 14 amino acids. V was clipped by 3 bases and J by 6 bases; unmatched bases: 5. Germline lookup yields CDR1 LGHNA and CDR2 YSLEER. The CDR3 reads CASSHRDRVNGYTF. The CDR3 DNA reads as TGCGCCAGCAGCCACCGGGACAGGGTGAATGGCTACACCTTC.

The V gene is TRBV20-1, the J gene TRBJ2-7; TRBD2 matches 8 bases. This CDR3 region has 13 residues. The V gene's germline CDR1 is DFQATT and CDR2 SNEGSKA (reference sequence). J was trimmed by 4 bases and V by 4 bases; bases with no gene match: 6. Written as DNA, the CDR3 is TGCAGTGCTAAGGGACTAGATCTGTACGAGCAGTACTTC. It specifies CSAKGLDLYEQYF.

The sample holds a few counts of this clonotype. The genes are TRBV27 and TRBJ2-7; D is unresolved. The CDR3 totals 14 residues. Deletions cut 5 bases from V and 0 bases from J, with 11 bases between. Germline assignment: CDR1 MNHEY and CDR2 SMNVEV (reference sequence). The CDR3 region has the DNA TGTGCCAGCAGTATAGCCAGGAGCTCCTACGAGCAGTACTTC. It is translated as CASSIARSSYEQYF.

V and J are TRBV4-3 and TRBJ2-3, with no clear D. In germline, CDR1 is LGHNA, CDR2 YSLEER. Trimming stripped 1 base from V and 10 bases from J, with 12 bases between. The CDR3 loop spans 13 amino acids. CDR3 region: CASSQVIGFAQYF. In DNA, the CDR3 is TGCGCCAGCAGCCAAGTAATCGGATTTGCGCAGTATTTT.

The rearrangement links TRBV28 to TRBJ2-1, with TRBD2 matching over 16 bases. Germline V gene sequence: CDR1 MDHEN, CDR2 SYDVKM. V lost 6 bases, J lost 8 bases, and 4 bases stayed unmatched. This CDR3 is 15 amino acids long. CDR3 nucleotide sequence: TGTGCCAGCAGACTGGGGACTAGCGGGAGGGATGAGCAGTTCTTC. Amino acid sequence: CASRLGTSGRDEQFF.

This chain joins TRBV7-2 and TRBJ2-3, with 8 bases identical to TRBD2. Germline values: CDR1 SGHTA, CDR2 FQGNSA. The trim removed 5 bases at V and 3 bases at J, leaving 10 bases unmatched. The CDR3 is made up of 16 amino acids. CDR3 bases: TGTGCCAGCAGCACCGGCCGCGGGGGGCAGACAGATACGCAGTATTTT. It translates to CASSTGRGGQTDTQYF.

The J gene is TRBJ2-5, the V gene TRBV7-9; the match to TRBD1 covers 7 bases. V lost 5 bases and J lost 4; bases outside the gene matches: 10. This CDR3 is 15 amino acids long. In germline, CDR1 is SEHNR, CDR2 FQNEAQ (reference sequence). The DNA for the CDR3 is TGTGCCAGCAGCCCTAGCTCGGCAGGGGGAGAGACCCAGTACTTC. It translates to CASSPSSAGGETQYF.

In this sample, this clonotype turned up a few times. The chain links TRBV5-6 to TRBJ2-7; 7 bases map to TRBD1. The CDR3 consists of 16 residues. J gave up 7 bases and V 4 bases, and 17 bases lay outside the gene matches. Germline V gene data show CDR1 as SGHDT and CDR2 as YYEEEE. The CDR3 protein is CASSLGYRGSFMEQYF. CDR3 nucleotides: TGTGCCAGCAGCCTTGGGTACAGGGGAAGTTTCATGGAGCAGTACTTC.

V is TRBV28 and J is TRBJ2-5; 10 nucleotides align to TRBD1. Germline V lookup: CDR1 MDHEN, CDR2 SYDVKM. This CDR3 has 13 amino acids. The trim removed 9 bases at V and 11 bases at J, leaving 12 bases unmatched. In nucleotides, the CDR3 is TGTGCCAGTGGGACAGGGGCTACCACGGGGCAGTACTTC. Protein product: CASGTGATTGQYF.

The chain employs TRBV2 and TRBJ1-2; D ambiguous. Trimming shortened V by 5 bases and J by 5 bases, and 12 bases separated the two germline ends. The CDR3 spans 13 residues. Germline CDR1 and CDR2: SNHLY and FYNNEI. This CDR3 is CASSPNWGYGYTF. DNA of the CDR3: TGTGCCAGCAGTCCGAACTGGGGTTATGGCTACACCTTC.

The gene calls are TRBV20-1 and TRBJ2-7; 7 bases are a match to TRBD1. The length of the CDR3 is 13 residues. V lost 7 bases, J lost 4 bases, and 10 bases stayed unmatched. CDR1 is DFQATT and CDR2 is SNEGSKA in the germline V gene (reference sequence). CDR3 nucleotides: TGCAGTGTCCCGACAGGGTCAGGGTACGAGCAGTACTTC. Amino acids: CSVPTGSGYEQYF.

This clonotype was observed a few times. V is TRBV3-1 and J is TRBJ2-7; D call uncertain. The germline V and J ends were trimmed by 2 bases and 0 bases, with 14 bases remaining between them. The CDR3 is 16 residues long. In germline, CDR1 is LGHDT, CDR2 YNNKEL (reference sequence). CDR3: CASSQRVASSSYEQYF. CDR3 nucleotide sequence: TGTGCCAGCAGCCAAAGGGTGGCTTCTAGCTCCTACGAGCAGTACTTC.

The V gene is TRBV5-6, the J gene TRBJ2-1, with TRBD2 matching 8 bases. The trim removed 0 bases at V and 7 bases at J, leaving 9 bases unmatched. The CDR3 loop spans 16 amino acids. Looked up from germline, CDR1 is SGHDT and CDR2 is YYEEEE. The CDR3 is CASSLVGGLERNEQFF. The CDR3 nucleotides read TGTGCCAGCAGCTTGGTCGGGGGACTAGAGAGGAATGAGCAGTTCTTC.

A note on this clonotype: The final CDR3 position lacks the conserved phenylalanine or tryptophan, pointing to a likely read error. The chain employs TRBV29-1 and TRBJ2-1; 8 bases map to TRBD2. J lost 5 bases, V lost 6 bases, and 9 bases had no gene match. There are 14 residues in the CDR3. Germline V CDR1 and CDR2: SQVTM, ANQGSEA. CDR3 region: CSVSRGTSNNEQFS. The DNA of the CDR3 is TGCAGCGTCTCGAGAGGGACTAGTAACAATGAGCAGTTCTCC.

This sequence joins TRBV20-1 and TRBJ2-1; 7 bases agree with TRBD2. The CDR3 runs to 13 residues. V shed 5 bases and J 10 bases; nucleotides not matched to a gene: 11. Germline CDR1 and CDR2: DFQATT and SNEGSKA (reference sequence). Here the CDR3 reads CSALVGLAEEQFF. The CDR3 DNA sequence: TGCAGTGCTCTAGTGGGCCTAGCGGAAGAGCAGTTCTTC.

This clonotype has more than one count but fewer than ten. The chain recombines TRBV5-5 with TRBJ1-5, with D perhaps TRBD1 (5 bases). The germline V and J ends were trimmed by 0 bases and 4 bases, with 8 bases remaining between them. CDR1 and CDR2 (germline): SGHKS, YYEKEE (reference sequence). CDR3 length: 14 amino acids. This CDR3 is CASSLGQLNQPQHF. The CDR3 nucleotides are TGTGCCAGCAGCTTGGGACAGTTAAATCAGCCCCAGCATTTT.

The chain recombines TRBV15 with TRBJ2-3; D ambiguous. V was clipped by 5 bases and J by 1 base, with 13 bases between them. The germline V gene encodes CDR1 LNHNV and CDR2 YYDKDF (reference sequence). This CDR3 has 15 residues. The CDR3 sequence: CATSEVTPGTDTQYF. Here the CDR3 DNA reads TGTGCCACCAGCGAGGTGACTCCGGGCACAGATACGCAGTATTTT. Combining the CDR3 with reference TRBV15 and TRBJ2-3 gives the whole variable domain DAMVIQNPRYQVTQFGKPVTLSCSQTLNHNVMYWYQQKSSQAPKLLFHYYDKDFNNEADTPDNFQSRRPNTSFCFLDIRSPGLGDTAMYLCATSEVTPGTDTQYFGPGTRLTVL.

Notes on this clonotype: An end of the junction does not agree with germline; a read error may underlie this. The genes are TRBV20-1 and TRBJ2-3; D call uncertain. CDR1 is DFQATT, CDR2 SNEGSKA, per germline (reference sequence). This CDR3 has 12 residues. The DNA for the CDR3 is TGCAGTGCCACGGGCGGCACAGATACGCGGTATTTT. This sequence encodes CSATGGTDTRYF.

The gene calls are TRBV29-1 and TRBJ2-5; 8 positions agree with TRBD2. The V segment lost 6 bases and the J segment 6 bases; nucleotides outside the gene matches: 12. The V gene's germline CDR1 is SQVTM and CDR2 ANQGSEA. The CDR3 extends over 14 amino acids. The CDR3 region has the DNA TGCAGCGTCGGAGAGCGGGAGTCCCCCAAGACCCAGTACTTC. Translation gives CSVGERESPKTQYF.